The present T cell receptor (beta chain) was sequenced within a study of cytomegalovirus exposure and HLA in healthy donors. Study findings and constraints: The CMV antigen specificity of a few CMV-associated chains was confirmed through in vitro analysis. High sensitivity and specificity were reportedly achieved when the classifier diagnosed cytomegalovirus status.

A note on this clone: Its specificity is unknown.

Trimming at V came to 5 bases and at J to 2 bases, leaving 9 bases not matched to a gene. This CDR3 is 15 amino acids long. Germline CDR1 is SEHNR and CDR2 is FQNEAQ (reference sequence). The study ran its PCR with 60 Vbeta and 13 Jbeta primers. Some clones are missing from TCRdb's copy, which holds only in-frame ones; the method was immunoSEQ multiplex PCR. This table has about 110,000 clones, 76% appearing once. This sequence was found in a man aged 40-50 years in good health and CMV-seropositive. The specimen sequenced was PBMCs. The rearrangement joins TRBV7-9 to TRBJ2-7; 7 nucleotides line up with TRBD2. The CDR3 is CASSPGGSVAYEQYF. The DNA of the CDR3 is TGTGCCAGCAGCCCCGGGGGGAGCGTAGCCTACGAGCAGTACTTC.